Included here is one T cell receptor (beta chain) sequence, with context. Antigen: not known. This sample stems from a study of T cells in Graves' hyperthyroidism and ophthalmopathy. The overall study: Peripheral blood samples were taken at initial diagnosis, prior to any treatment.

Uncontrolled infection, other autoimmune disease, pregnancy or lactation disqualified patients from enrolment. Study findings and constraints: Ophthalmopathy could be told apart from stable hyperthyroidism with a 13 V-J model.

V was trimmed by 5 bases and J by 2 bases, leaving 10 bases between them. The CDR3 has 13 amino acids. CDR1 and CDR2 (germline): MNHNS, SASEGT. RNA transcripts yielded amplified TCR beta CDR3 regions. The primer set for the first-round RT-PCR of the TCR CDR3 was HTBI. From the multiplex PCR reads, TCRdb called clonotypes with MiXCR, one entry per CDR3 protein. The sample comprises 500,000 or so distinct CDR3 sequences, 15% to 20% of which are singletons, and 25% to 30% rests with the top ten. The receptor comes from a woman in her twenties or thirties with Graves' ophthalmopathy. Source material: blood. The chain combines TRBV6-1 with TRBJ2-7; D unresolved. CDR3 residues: CASSKDGTYEQYF. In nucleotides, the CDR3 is TGTGCCAGCAGTAAGGACGGAACCTACGAGCAGTACTTC.